This T cell receptor (beta chain) was obtained from a study of cytomegalovirus exposure and HLA in healthy donors. Broader study findings: Specificity for CMV antigens was confirmed in vitro for a few of the CMV-associated chains.

Primers: 60 Vbeta forward and 13 Jbeta reverse. TCRdb's table, derived via immunoSEQ multiplex PCR, lists solely in-frame clones and lacks some. The sample records a few hundred thousand clones, 92% being singletons. From germline, CDR1 is SEHNR and CDR2 FQNEAQ (reference sequence). V shed 5 bases and J 5 bases; nucleotides not matched to a gene: 10. The length of the CDR3 is 18 residues. Details on this clone: Antigen: not known.

Sequencing was performed on PBMCs. This TCR was recovered from a girl aged 2 to 9 in good health and CMV-seronegative. This sequence joins TRBV7-9 and TRBJ2-2; 14 positions agree with TRBD2. The CDR3 nucleotides read TGTGCCAGCAGCCGGACCGGGACTAGCGGGGGTAGGACCGGGGAGCTGTTTTTT. It specifies CASSRTGTSGGRTGELFF.